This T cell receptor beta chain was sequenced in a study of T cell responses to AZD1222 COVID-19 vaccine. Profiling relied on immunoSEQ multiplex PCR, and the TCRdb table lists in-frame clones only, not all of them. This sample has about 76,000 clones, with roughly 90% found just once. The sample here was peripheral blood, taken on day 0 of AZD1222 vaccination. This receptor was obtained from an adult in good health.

The CDR3 coding sequence is TGTGCCTGGACCTTACGACAGGGGGATGGACCCCTCCACTTT. It specifies CAWTLRQGDGPLHF. This chain uses TRBV30 with TRBJ1-6; 9 positions agree with TRBD1. The CDR3 covers 14 residues. Per germline, CDR1 GTSNPN and CDR2 SVGIG (reference sequence). V dropped 4 bases and J dropped 12; count of bases not matched to a gene: 10.